One and the same sample provided the 27 T cell receptor beta chains below, sequenced in a study of cytomegalovirus exposure and HLA in healthy donors. PCR involved 60 Vbeta and 13 Jbeta primers. The assay was immunoSEQ multiplex PCR, and TCRdb's table has in-frame clones only and misses some. Found here are more than 75,000 clones, about 76% of them singletons; the top ten hold under 15%. Sequenced sample: PBMCs. Receptors were obtained from a middle-aged woman in good health and CMV-seropositive.

The V gene is TRBV30, the J gene TRBJ2-3; the match to TRBD2 covers 8 bases. The V gene's germline CDR1 is GTSNPN and CDR2 SVGIG (reference sequence). V lost 5 bases to trimming and J lost 6 bases; unmatched junction nucleotides: 4. The CDR3 consists of 12 residues. The CDR3 nucleotides read TGTGCCTGGGAAATAGCGGGGGATACGCAGTATTTT. Amino acid sequence: CAWEIAGDTQYF.

As regards this clone: Additional DNA sequences in this sample encode the identical CDR3. V and J are TRBV5-1 and TRBJ1-2; D uncertain. V shed 4 bases and J shed 3 bases, with 7 bases lying between them. The germline CDR1 and CDR2 sequences are SGHRS and YFSETQ. The CDR3 is 12 amino acids. CDR3 amino acids: CASSPEDYGYTF. The CDR3 DNA sequence: TGCGCCAGCAGCCCGGAGGACTATGGCTACACCTTC.

The chain couples TRBV19 to TRBJ1-6; no reliable D call. Germline CDR1 reads LNHDA; CDR2 reads SQIVND (reference sequence). The CDR3 is made up of 16 amino acids. V was clipped by 5 bases and J by 9 bases, with 20 bases between them. In nucleotides, the CDR3 is TGTGCCAGTAGTCTAACGGGGATCATCGAAGGTTCACCCCTCCACTTT. Translated, it gives CASSLTGIIEGSPLHF.

V is TRBV30 and J is TRBJ2-3, with D perhaps TRBD2 (5 bases). CDR3 length: 15 residues. The germline CDR1 and CDR2 sequences are GTSNPN and SVGIG (reference sequence). Deletions cut 3 bases from V and 0 bases from J, with 13 bases between. The DNA for the CDR3 is TGTGCCTGGAGCCTACTGGGGAGTAGCACAGATACGCAGTATTTT. Translating it yields CAWSLLGSSTDTQYF.

This CDR3 reads CSAIGQAGGEQYF. CDR3 in DNA: TGCAGCGCCATCGGACAGGCTGGGGGCGAGCAGTACTTC. The chain has TRBV29-1 and TRBJ2-7; TRBD1 matches at 7 bases. Trimming cost V 7 bases and J 6 bases; bases outside gene matches: 12. CDR1 and CDR2 from the germline V gene are SQVTM and ANQGSEA. This CDR3 is 13 amino acids long.

This chain joins TRBV18 and TRBJ2-1; maybe TRBD2 (6 bases). Between the trimmed V and J ends, which lost 5 bases and 2 bases, there was a span of 13 bases. The CDR3 runs to 15 residues. CDR1 and CDR2 (germline): KGHSH, LQKENI. The CDR3 DNA reads TGTGCCAGCTCATCCCGGGACTCCACCTACAATGAGCAGTTCTTC. Encoded protein: CASSSRDSTYNEQFF.

This clone is classed as medium-sized. The chain joins TRBV6-1 to TRBJ2-7; TRBD1 aligns across 9 bases. Germline trimming cut 3 bases from V and 4 bases from J; bases unmatched to any gene: 10. Germline-derived CDR1 and CDR2 are MNHNS and SASEGT. The CDR3 is made up of 16 amino acids. The CDR3 protein is CASSEAGQGGRYEQYF. The CDR3 DNA sequence: TGTGCCAGCAGTGAGGCGGGACAGGGAGGGCGTTACGAGCAGTACTTC.

The chain recombines TRBV9 with TRBJ1-5; D perhaps matches TRBD1 (5 bases). The ends were cut back, 4 bases at V and 7 bases at J, with 12 bases in the middle. CDR3 length equals 13 residues. Per germline, CDR1 SGDLS and CDR2 YYNGEE. The CDR3 bases are TGTGCCAGCAGCTCCTCCGGGGGGCAGCCCCAGCATTTT. It codes for CASSSSGGQPQHF.

The count of this clone is one. This sequence joins TRBV7-6 and TRBJ1-1; 9 bases agree with TRBD1. V dropped 5 bases and J dropped 1; count of bases not matched to a gene: 2. This CDR3 comprises 14 residues. Germline loops: CDR1 SGHVS, CDR2 FNYEAQ. In DNA form, the CDR3 reads TGTGCCAGCAGCCGGGGACAGGGGAACACTGAAGCTTTCTTT. Translated, it gives CASSRGQGNTEAFF. The complete variable domain, with remaining parts taken from reference TRBV7-6 and TRBJ1-1, reads GAGVSQSPRYKVTKRGQDVALRCDPISGHVSLYWYRQALGQGPEFLTYFNYEAQQDKSGLPNDRFSAERPEGSISTLTIQRTEQRDSAMYRCASSRGQGNTEAFFGQGTRLTVV.

The CDR3 nucleotides read TGTGCCAGCAGCTTGGCCGGCGTGGGCCGCACAGATACGCAGTATTTT. It is translated as CASSLAGVGRTDTQYF. This chain links TRBV5-4 with TRBJ2-3, with D uncertain. The CDR3 totals 16 residues. V lost 0 bases, J lost 1 base, and 12 bases lay in between. Germline V gene sequence: CDR1 SGHNT, CDR2 YYREEE (reference sequence).

Details on this clone: One end of the junction does not line up with germline, which may come from a read error. CDR3 in amino acids: CVSRPEREGSQTQYF. CDR3 sequence (DNA): TGTGTCAGCAGACCCGAGCGGGAGGGCTCTCAGACCCAGTACTTC. The chain couples TRBV6-6 to TRBJ2-5; 10 bases fit TRBD2. Germline V CDR1 and CDR2: MNHNY, SVGAGI (reference sequence). This CDR3 is 15 amino acids long.

This clone was detected only once. This chain uses TRBV18 with TRBJ2-5; no clear D. This CDR3 spans 13 amino acids. Per the germline V gene, CDR1 is KGHSH and CDR2 is LQKENI. The V and J ends lost 1 base and 5 bases respectively, with 8 bases between them. The CDR3 DNA reads as TGTGCCAGCTCACCACTGGTCGGGGAGACCCAGTACTTC. It specifies CASSPLVGETQYF. Using reference TRBV18 and TRBJ2-5 for the parts outside the CDR3, the full variable domain is NAGVMQNPRHLVRRRGQEARLRCSPMKGHSHVYWYRQLPEEGLKFMVYLQKENIIDESGMPKERFSAEFPKEGPSILRIQQVVRGDSAAYFCASSPLVGETQYFGPGTRLLVL.

DNA of the CDR3: TGTGCCAGCAGTTTGGGAGGGGCAAGAGGAAACACCATATATTTT. Its translation: CASSLGGARGNTIYF. This chain links TRBV28 with TRBJ1-3, with D possibly being TRBD1 (5 bases). Germline-derived CDR1 and CDR2 are MDHEN and SYDVKM. This CDR3 is 15 amino acids long. Deletions cut 3 bases from V and 4 bases from J, with 13 bases between.

The chain carries TRBV5-1 and TRBJ1-1, with 8 nucleotides matching TRBD1. The CDR3 is 15 residues long. Germline V lookup: CDR1 SGHRS, CDR2 YFSETQ. V shed 6 bases, J shed 1 base, and the junction held 8 bases outside the gene matches. CDR3 loop: CASTPGGAGNTEAFF. The DNA for the CDR3 is TGCGCCAGCACCCCAGGGGGCGCGGGGAACACTGAAGCTTTCTTT.

This chain joins TRBV7-3 and TRBJ2-7; maybe TRBD1 (6 bases). The V gene lost 3 bases and the J gene lost 2 bases, with 14 bases spanning the gap. The CDR3 consists of 15 residues. Germline CDR1 and CDR2: SGHTA and FQGTGA. CDR3 amino acids: CASSFRDNSPYEQYF. DNA for the CDR3: TGTGCCAGCAGCTTCCGGGACAACTCCCCCTACGAGCAGTACTTC. Filled out from reference TRBV7-3 and TRBJ2-7, the complete variable domain reads GAGVSQTPSNKVTEKGKYVELRCDPISGHTALYWYRQSLGQGPEFLIYFQGTGAADDSGLPNDRFFAVRPEGSVSTLKIQRTERGDSAVYLCASSFRDNSPYEQYFGPGTRLTVT.

This rearrangement joins TRBV6-6 to TRBJ2-7, with D perhaps TRBD1 (6 bases). Trimming removed 5 bases from V and 6 bases from J, with 20 bases in between. The CDR3 consists of 15 residues. Germline CDR1 MNHNY, CDR2 SVGAGI (reference sequence). Here the CDR3 DNA reads TGTGCCAGCAGTCCCACCGGGACATATGGTGGCGAGCAGTACTTC. It codes for CASSPTGTYGGEQYF.

The V and J genes are TRBV6-1 and TRBJ1-2; weak D call: TRBD1 (5 bases). Germline CDR1 MNHNS, CDR2 SASEGT. CDR3 length: 14 residues. V dropped 3 bases and J dropped 2 bases, with 10 bases sitting between them. The CDR3 is CASSESGGNYGYTF. The DNA of the CDR3 is TGTGCCAGCAGTGAGTCGGGGGGAAACTATGGCTACACCTTC.

The gene calls are TRBV5-1 and TRBJ1-2, with 12 bases matching TRBD1. Per germline, CDR1 SGHRS and CDR2 YFSETQ. The CDR3 covers 15 residues. With 4 bases clipped from V and 4 bases from J, the junction kept 5 bases outside the gene matches. In nucleotides, the CDR3 is TGCGCCAGCAGCCCCGGGACAGGGGGCGGCTATGGCTACACCTTC. It yields the protein CASSPGTGGGYGYTF.

The chain carries TRBV11-3 and TRBJ2-1; TRBD2 agrees at 8 bases. This CDR3 comprises 14 residues. Trimming took 5 bases from V and 8 from J; bases not matched to a gene: 8. Germline-derived CDR1 and CDR2 are SGHNT and YENEEA. CDR3 loop: CASSRGGGRDEQFF. CDR3 sequence (DNA): TGTGCCAGCAGCAGAGGCGGGGGGCGGGATGAGCAGTTCTTC.

The rearrangement uses TRBV6-6 and TRBJ2-1, with TRBD2 matching 11 bases. The CDR3 contains 15 residues. Germline values: CDR1 MNHNY, CDR2 SVGAGI (reference sequence). The V and J ends lost 6 bases and 4 bases, in that order; junction bases with no gene match: 5. The CDR3 spells CASRGTSGRYNEQFF. The CDR3 nucleotides are TGTGCCAGCAGGGGGACTAGCGGAAGATACAATGAGCAGTTCTTC.

J is TRBJ2-1 and V is TRBV10-1, with TRBD1 matching 8 bases. V lost 6 bases to trimming and J lost 7 bases; unmatched junction nucleotides: 11. Per the germline V gene, CDR1 is WNHNN and CDR2 is SYGVQD (reference sequence). This CDR3 comprises 15 residues. The CDR3 bases are TGCGCCAGCAGCCCCCGACAGGGGAGCGGGAATGAGCAGTTCTTC. Translated: CASSPRQGSGNEQFF.

J is TRBJ1-2 and V is TRBV6-5; TRBD1 agrees at 9 bases. Germline V lookup: CDR1 MNHEY, CDR2 SVGAGI. After removal of 6 bases from V and 4 bases from J, the junction contained 6 bases not matched to a gene. CDR3 length: 14 residues. The CDR3 DNA is TGTGCCAGCAGCCCGGACAGGGGAAGCTATGGCTACACCTTC. Its protein is CASSPDRGSYGYTF.

This chain uses TRBV7-6 with TRBJ2-7; 8 bases match TRBD2. CDR3 length: 16 residues. Germline V gene lookup returns CDR1 SGHVS and CDR2 FNYEAQ. Unmatched junction bases numbered 11, after V lost 5 bases and J lost 2 bases. In DNA form, the CDR3 reads TGTGCCAGCAGCGGGACGAGCGGGGGATTGCCCTACGAGCAGTACTTC. This gives the protein CASSGTSGGLPYEQYF.

The J gene is TRBJ2-7, the V gene TRBV7-6; maybe TRBD1 (7 bases). Trimming shortened V by 1 base and J by 1 base, and 11 bases separated the two germline ends. Germline CDR1 reads SGHVS; CDR2 reads FNYEAQ. The CDR3 spans 15 residues. The CDR3 DNA reads TGTGCCAGCAGCTTAGATCAGGGGGGATCCTACGAGCAGTACTTC. Its protein product is CASSLDQGGSYEQYF.

The chain combines TRBV7-9 with TRBJ1-6; D perhaps matches TRBD1 (5 bases). The CDR3 runs 13 residues. Deletions cut 4 bases from V and 7 bases from J, with 8 bases between. Germline V CDR1 and CDR2: SEHNR, FQNEAQ (reference sequence). CDR3 bases: TGTGCCAGCAGCTCACAGGAGAATTCACCCCTCCACTTT. Encoded protein: CASSSQENSPLHF.

This chain connects TRBV9 to TRBJ1-3; D is unclear. Germline V gives CDR1 SGDLS, CDR2 YYNGEE. The CDR3 has 13 residues. Trimming removed 5 bases at V and 5 bases at J, with 11 bases between. CDR3 amino acids: CASRSGSRNTIYF. The CDR3 DNA sequence: TGTGCCAGCAGGTCGGGATCAAGAAACACCATATATTTT.

The rearrangement links TRBV4-2 to TRBJ1-5; maybe TRBD1 (6 bases). CDR1 and CDR2 from the germline V gene are LGHNA and YNFKEQ. This CDR3 comprises 15 residues. Trimming took off 0 bases at V and 3 bases at J, with 9 bases between the two ends. The CDR3 spells CASSQDQGTNQPQHF. In DNA form, the CDR3 reads TGTGCCAGCAGCCAAGACCAGGGGACCAATCAGCCCCAGCATTTT.